Below are 26 T cell receptor beta chains sequenced from a single sample in a study of OX40 agonist ivuxolimab in advanced cancers. Sequencing used immunoSEQ multiplex PCR; TCRdb keeps in-frame clones, though not all of them. The sample includes 55,000 to 75,000 clones, approximately 80% seen only once; the top ten take less than 2.5%. The sample was CD4+ or CD8+ T cells sorted from blood, taken in a trial of the OX40 agonist ivuxolimab. The origin of the receptors is an adult with an advanced solid tumor such as melanoma, head and neck, liver or kidney cancer.

This CDR3 reads CASSVGGRNSPLHF. The CDR3 DNA sequence: TGTGCCAGCAGCGTAGGTGGCAGAAATTCACCCCTCCACTTT. V usage is TRBV9 and J usage is TRBJ1-6; D is ambiguous. With 0 bases removed from V and 7 bases from J, the gap between germline ends came to 8 bases. The CDR3 runs 14 residues. Germline values: CDR1 SGDLS, CDR2 YYNGEE.

This chain connects TRBV7-2 to TRBJ1-3; D is unclear. Between the trimmed V and J ends, which lost 0 bases and 4 bases, there was a span of 4 bases. Germline V lookup: CDR1 SGHTA, CDR2 FQGNSA. This CDR3 is 13 amino acids long. This chain's CDR3 is CASSLAQGNTIYF. As DNA, the CDR3 is TGTGCCAGCAGCTTAGCGCAGGGAAACACCATATATTTT.

The chain links TRBV18 to TRBJ1-1, with 9 bases matching TRBD1. Germline CDR1 reads KGHSH; CDR2 reads LQKENI. With 3 bases clipped from V and 5 bases from J, the junction kept 4 bases outside the gene matches. CDR3 length: 14 residues. The CDR3 DNA sequence: TGTGCCAGCTCACCTAGGGACAGGGCTACTGAAGCTTTCTTT. The encoded protein is CASSPRDRATEAFF.

The rearrangement uses TRBV11-3 and TRBJ2-5; perhaps TRBD2 as D (6 bases). Germline assignment: CDR1 SGHNT and CDR2 YENEEA. This CDR3 is built from 14 residues. V lost 3 bases to trimming and J lost 11 bases, with 19 bases between them. As DNA, the CDR3 is TGTGCCAGCAGCTTCCGGACTGGCCAACGGGAGCAGTACTTC. It translates to CASSFRTGQREQYF.

This sequence joins TRBV20-1 and TRBJ1-1; tentatively, D is TRBD1 (6 bases). The CDR3 has 11 residues. CDR1 and CDR2 from the germline V gene are DFQATT and SNEGSKA (reference sequence). V was clipped by 3 bases and J by 7 bases, with 9 bases between them. The CDR3 region has the DNA TGCAGTGCTAGTGGGACAATTGAAGCTTTCTTT. It codes for CSASGTIEAFF.

Only a few counts were recorded for this clone. This CDR3 is CASSLTSRQPQHF. The CDR3 coding sequence is TGTGCCAGCAGCTTAACATCACGTCAGCCCCAGCATTTT. The chain uses TRBV7-3 and TRBJ1-5, with unresolved D. The CDR3 runs to 13 residues. Germline CDR1 and CDR2: SGHTA and FQGTGA. The V end was cut by 0 bases, the J end by 6 bases, with 6 bases between.

This chain connects TRBV10-3 to TRBJ2-3; D is uncertain. The germline V gene has CDR1 ENHRY and CDR2 SYGVKD. V was clipped by 10 bases and J by 0 bases, with 14 bases between them. The CDR3 loop spans 14 amino acids. CDR3 amino acids: CATKSPSSTDTQYF. In DNA, the CDR3 is TGTGCCACCAAGTCGCCCTCCAGCACAGATACGCAGTATTTT.

The chain links TRBV6-1 to TRBJ1-5; a possible D gene is TRBD1 (6 bases). The ends were cut back, 1 base at V and 5 bases at J, with 12 bases in the middle. Germline-derived CDR1 and CDR2 are MNHNS and SASEGT. The CDR3 contains 15 residues. The CDR3: CASSEGGHRDQPQHF. CDR3 DNA sequence: TGTGCCAGCAGTGAAGGGGGGCACAGGGATCAGCCCCAGCATTTT.

This chain joins TRBV5-1 and TRBJ1-2; D ambiguous. The V and J ends lost 0 bases and 5 bases respectively, with 5 bases between them. CDR3 length: 12 residues. Germline V CDR1 and CDR2: SGHRS, YFSETQ. Here the CDR3 reads CASSLGAYGYTF. DNA of the CDR3: TGCGCCAGCAGCTTGGGAGCTTATGGCTACACCTTC.

The chain employs TRBV9 and TRBJ1-2, with a tentative D call TRBD1 (5 bases). The ends were cut back, 4 bases at V and 7 bases at J, with 17 bases in the middle. The CDR3 is made up of 14 amino acids. Germline CDR1 is SGDLS and CDR2 is YYNGEE. The CDR3, as DNA: TGTGCCAGCAGCCCGGAGGGACGAGGGGCTGGCTACACCTTC. It codes for CASSPEGRGAGYTF.

The chain links TRBV6-6 to TRBJ2-1; D is undetermined. CDR3 size: 13 residues. CDR1 MNHNY and CDR2 SVGAGI come from the germline V gene (reference sequence). Between the trimmed V and J ends, which lost 4 bases and 4 bases, there was a span of 8 bases. The CDR3 nucleotides read TGTGCCAGCAGTTCGGGCCAGTACAATGAGCAGTTCTTC. Its protein is CASSSGQYNEQFF.

The chain is built from TRBV25-1 and TRBJ1-4; D might be TRBD1 (5 bases). The CDR3 is 12 amino acids. CDR1 and CDR2 from the germline V gene are MGHDK and SYGVNS. V lost 11 bases, J lost 8 bases, and 15 bases lay in between. The CDR3 region has the DNA TGTGCCGTCCGGGACGCGGGGGAAAAACTGTTTTTT. This gives the protein CAVRDAGEKLFF.

This clone was recorded a few times. The V and J genes are TRBV29-1 and TRBJ2-2, with TRBD1 matching over 10 bases. Per the germline V gene, CDR1 is SQVTM and CDR2 is ANQGSEA. Losses at the gene ends were 6 bases for V and 6 bases for J; bases not matched to a gene: 10. The CDR3 totals 15 residues. As DNA, the CDR3 is TGCAGCGTCACAGTGACAGGGGGCTTCTCCGGGGAGCTGTTTTTT. This sequence encodes CSVTVTGGFSGELFF.

The rearrangement joins TRBV29-1 to TRBJ1-1; D uncertain. From germline, CDR1 is SQVTM and CDR2 ANQGSEA. Trimming took off 3 bases at V and 0 bases at J, with 2 bases between the two ends. This CDR3 region has 11 residues. The CDR3 DNA follows: TGCAGCGTTGATGTGAACACTGAAGCTTTCTTT. Translated: CSVDVNTEAFF.

The chain is built from TRBV6-5 and TRBJ1-6; perhaps TRBD1 as D (5 bases). Trimming cost V 0 bases and J 9 bases, with 12 bases left between them. CDR3 length equals 15 residues. Germline CDR1 and CDR2: MNHEY and SVGAGI. CDR3 sequence reads: CASSYSGGVGSPLHF. CDR3 coding DNA: TGTGCCAGCAGTTACTCTGGGGGTGTGGGTTCACCCCTCCACTTT.

The chain links TRBV28 to TRBJ1-2, with no clear D. The V gene lost 1 base and the J gene lost 4 bases, with 13 bases spanning the gap. The CDR3 loop spans 15 amino acids. Per germline, CDR1 MDHEN and CDR2 SYDVKM. This CDR3 is CASSLFHHQAYGYTF. The CDR3 bases are TGTGCCAGCAGTTTATTCCACCACCAGGCCTATGGCTACACCTTC.

CDR3 coding DNA: TGCGCCAGCAGCCAAGACGGGACAGGGGCTGGCTACACCTTC. It specifies CASSQDGTGAGYTF. V is TRBV4-3 and J is TRBJ1-2; TRBD1 matches at 10 bases. Trimming at V came to 0 bases and at J to 7 bases, leaving 2 bases not matched to a gene. The CDR3 is 14 amino acids. Per the germline V gene, CDR1 is LGHNA and CDR2 is YSLEER.

This rearrangement joins TRBV5-1 to TRBJ2-7; no clear D gene. Germline V gives CDR1 SGHRS, CDR2 YFSETQ. V dropped 8 bases and J dropped 7 bases, with 16 bases sitting between them. This CDR3 comprises 12 residues. CDR3 bases: TGCGCCAGTCCGGTGCTGCCTAGTGAGCAGTACTTC. It is translated as CASPVLPSEQYF.

V is TRBV4-3 and J is TRBJ1-3; weak D call: TRBD1 (6 bases). Germline CDR1 reads LGHNA; CDR2 reads YSLEER. The V end was cut by 0 bases, the J end by 2 bases, with 11 bases between. This CDR3 has 16 amino acids. CDR3 region: CASSQDAGTTGNTIYF. In DNA, the CDR3 is TGCGCCAGCAGCCAAGATGCTGGGACAACTGGAAACACCATATATTTT.

V is TRBV11-2 and J is TRBJ2-1; 14 bases match TRBD2. The V segment lost 4 bases and the J segment 0 bases; nucleotides outside the gene matches: 5. Germline CDR1 and CDR2: SGHAT and FQNNGV. The CDR3 totals 18 residues. CDR3 in amino acids: CASSSGLAGGLSYNEQFF. The CDR3 DNA reads TGTGCCAGCAGCTCAGGACTAGCGGGAGGCCTCTCCTACAATGAGCAGTTCTTC.

J is TRBJ2-1 and V is TRBV7-2; 10 nucleotides match TRBD2. The germline V gene encodes CDR1 SGHTA and CDR2 FQGNSA. The CDR3 spans 15 residues. The junction had 5 bases not matched to a gene; V was cut back by 1 base and J by 8 bases. CDR3 DNA: TGTGCCAGCAGCTTAGAAGGTAGCGGGAGGTATGAGCAGTTCTTC. Amino acid sequence: CASSLEGSGRYEQFF.

Here the CDR3 reads CASSVGTSGSTDTQYF. The CDR3 DNA follows: TGTGCCAGCAGCGTAGGGACTAGCGGGAGCACAGATACGCAGTATTTT. The gene calls are TRBV9 and TRBJ2-3; TRBD2 matches 11 bases. Germline lookup yields CDR1 SGDLS and CDR2 YYNGEE. The CDR3 length is 16 residues. V trimming: 0 bases; J trimming: 0 bases; junction bases outside the gene matches: 0.

This rearrangement joins TRBV4-1 to TRBJ1-1; perhaps TRBD1 as D (5 bases). The CDR3 totals 15 residues. Germline lookup yields CDR1 MGHRA and CDR2 YSYEKL. V was shortened by 7 bases and J by 1 base, with 16 bases between the two germline ends. CDR3 sequence: CASNLRGVGNTEAFF. The CDR3, as DNA: TGCGCCAGCAACCTACGGGGGGTGGGGAACACTGAAGCTTTCTTT.

The genes are TRBV7-6 and TRBJ2-1; perhaps TRBD2 as D (7 bases). V lost 6 bases and J lost 13, with 13 bases in between. The germline gives CDR1 SGHVS, CDR2 FNYEAQ. The CDR3 consists of 11 residues. The CDR3 spells CASSHREGQFF. For the CDR3, the DNA is TGTGCCAGCAGTCACAGGGAGGGACAGTTCTTC.

In this sample, this clone turned up once. V is TRBV5-1 and J is TRBJ2-5; D gene ambiguous. The CDR3 covers 12 residues. CDR1 and CDR2 from the germline V gene are SGHRS and YFSETQ. V gave up 4 bases and J gave up 0 bases, with 4 bases separating them. Written as DNA, the CDR3 is TGCGCCAGCAGCCCTCACCAAGAGACCCAGTACTTC. Translation gives CASSPHQETQYF.

This chain links TRBV30 with TRBJ1-5; D might be TRBD1 (6 bases). This CDR3 spans 13 amino acids. In germline, CDR1 is GTSNPN, CDR2 SVGIG (reference sequence). Trimming pared 6 bases from V and 4 bases from J, leaving 13 bases between. CDR3 bases: TGTGCCTGCGCCAGGGGCGAGAATCAGCCCCAGCATTTT. It codes for CACARGENQPQHF. The complete variable domain, with remaining parts taken from reference TRBV30 and TRBJ1-5, reads SQTIHQWPATLVQPVGSPLSLECTVEGTSNPNLYWYRQAAGRGLQLLFYSVGIGQISSEVPQNLSASRPQDRQFILSSKKLLLSDSGFYLCACARGENQPQHFGDGTRLSIL.